This is a list of T cell receptor beta chains from one sample in a study of vaccination and CD4 T cells after COVID-19. These receptors' targets are unknown. TCRdb fed the PCR reads into MiXCR, producing one record per CDR3 protein. Found here are about 26,000 distinct CDR3 sequences, more than 35% of them singletons; the top ten hold roughly 5.6%. Sequencing was performed on CD4+ T cells from blood, cultured in vitro, taken about 7 months after SARS-CoV-2 vaccination. Receptor source: a human donor who had recovered from COVID-19. CDR3s include the opening cysteine and the closing phenylalanine or tryptophan. The D gene is left open where the match is weak. Clone sizes are given selectively: once, few, many, or a class where the clone is expanded.

TRBV28	TRBJ2-3	NA	NA	CASSHGLSPFTDTQYF	TGTGCCAGCAGTCATGGACTTAGTCCCTTCACAGATACGCAGTATTTT
TRBV6-5	TRBJ2-3	NA	NA	CASSYVGTGRADTQYF	TGTGCCAGCAGTTACGTAGGGACGGGGCGGGCAGATACGCAGTATTTT
TRBV28	TRBJ1-5	NA	NA	CASSHQTLIDQPQHF	TGTGCCAGCAGTCACCAGACACTGATAGATCAGCCCCAGCATTTT
TRBV7-9	TRBJ1-1	TRBD1	NA	CASSRRQGENTEAFF	TGTGCCAGCAGCCGACGACAGGGGGAGAACACTGAAGCTTTCTTT
TRBV28	TRBJ1-5	NA	NA	CASSLDQPQHF	TGTGCCAGCAGCCTTGATCAGCCCCAGCATTTT
TRBV25-1	TRBJ1-2	TRBD1	NA	CASSDAGTGRGYTF	TGTGCCAGCAGTGACGCCGGGACAGGGCGTGGCTACACCTTC
TRBV24-1	TRBJ2-3	NA	NA	CATSDLQGRGGTDTQYF	TGTGCCACCAGTGATTTGCAGGGCAGGGGAGGCACAGATACGCAGTATTTT
TRBV7-3	TRBJ2-5	NA	NA	CASSPGTQETQYF	TGTGCCAGCAGCCCCGGGACCCAAGAGACCCAGTACTTC
TRBV6-2/TRBV6-3	TRBJ1-5	NA	NA	CASSTRQTYQPQHF	TGTGCCAGCAGCACTAGACAGACTTATCAGCCCCAGCATTTT
TRBV10-2	TRBJ2-1	NA	NA	CASSETREQFF	TGCGCCAGCAGTGAGACCCGTGAGCAGTTCTTC
TRBV6-2/TRBV6-3	TRBJ1-5	TRBD1	few	CASSYWDRGRGGNQPQHF	TGTGCCAGCAGTTACTGGGACAGGGGAAGAGGGGGGAATCAGCCCCAGCATTTT
TRBV27	TRBJ2-5	NA	NA	CASSELAGETQYF	TGTGCCAGCAGTGAACTAGCTGGGGAGACCCAGTACTTC
TRBV6-1	TRBJ1-2	NA	NA	CASSPGGVYGYTF	TGTGCCAGCAGTCCGGGGGGCGTCTATGGCTACACCTTC
TRBV15	TRBJ1-1	NA	NA	CATSRGAKLNTEAFF	TGTGCCACCAGCAGAGGGGCCAAACTGAACACTGAAGCTTTCTTT
TRBV20-1	TRBJ2-1	NA	few	CSAADREQFF	TGCAGTGCTGCAGACAGGGAGCAGTTCTTC
TRBV20-1	TRBJ2-3	TRBD2	few	CSALSGGDFDTQYF	TGCAGTGCGTTGAGCGGGGGCGATTTCGATACGCAGTATTTT
TRBV20-1	TRBJ2-2	TRBD1	NA	CSARAAGTGGTGELFF	TGCAGTGCCAGAGCGGCCGGGACAGGGGGCACCGGGGAGCTGTTTTTT
TRBV5-1	TRBJ1-1	TRBD1	NA	CASSTTGGSFTNTEAFF	TGCGCCAGCAGCACAACAGGGGGCTCCTTTACGAACACTGAAGCTTTCTTT
TRBV7-9	TRBJ1-2	NA	few	CASSPGPGKYGYTF	TGTGCCAGCAGCCCGGGACCGGGGAAGTATGGCTACACCTTC
TRBV6-2/TRBV6-3	TRBJ2-7	TRBD1	NA	CASNSRDSDSYEQYF	TGTGCCAGCAACAGCCGGGACAGCGATTCCTACGAGCAGTACTTC
TRBV7-6	TRBJ2-5	TRBD2	few	CASSPHQTSGETQYF	TGTGCCAGCAGCCCGCATCAGACTAGCGGTGAGACCCAGTACTTC
TRBV7-9	TRBJ1-4	NA	medium-sized	CASRRTVGEKLFF	TGTGCCAGCAGAAGGACAGTGGGTGAAAAACTGTTTTTT
TRBV20-1	TRBJ1-5	TRBD1	few	CSAYNSDRQGGQPQHF	TGCAGTGCTTACAACTCGGACCGCCAGGGGGGTCAGCCCCAGCATTTT
TRBV7-2	TRBJ2-5	NA	medium-sized	CASSSPGTNRKTQYF	TGTGCCAGCAGCTCCCCGGGGACAAACCGGAAGACCCAGTACTTC
TRBV20-1	TRBJ2-7	TRBD2	NA	CSARDQTSGAYEQYF	TGCAGTGCTAGAGATCAGACTAGCGGAGCCTACGAGCAGTACTTC
TRBV7-2	TRBJ2-5	NA	NA	CASSLLISSSETQYF	TGTGCCAGCAGCTTACTAATTTCATCCAGTGAGACCCAGTACTTC
TRBV4-2	TRBJ2-7	NA	NA	CASSRRDSEQYF	TGTGCCAGCAGCCGACGGGACTCCGAGCAGTACTTC
TRBV27	TRBJ2-6	NA	few	CASSPDYRAGANVLTF	TGTGCCAGCAGTCCCGATTACAGGGCCGGGGCCAACGTCCTGACTTTC
TRBV7-9	TRBJ2-1	TRBD2	NA	CASSANDGTGGFF	TGTGCCAGCAGCGCCAACGACGGGACCGGGGGGTTTTTC
TRBV29-1	TRBJ1-2	TRBD1	NA	CSVLDRVDGYTF	TGCAGCGTCCTCGACAGGGTTGATGGCTACACCTTC
TRBV7-2	TRBJ1-5	TRBD1	few	CASSFDTGAQHF	TGTGCCAGCAGCTTCGATACAGGGGCCCAGCATTTT
TRBV11-3	TRBJ2-7	NA	NA	CASSTGGLGEQYF	TGTGCCAGCAGCACCGGGGGACTCGGGGAGCAGTACTTC
TRBV2	TRBJ2-1	NA	NA	CASSGGLVADYNEQFF	TGTGCCAGCAGTGGAGGGTTAGTAGCGGATTACAATGAGCAGTTCTTC
TRBV20-1	TRBJ2-5	TRBD1	few	CSALRDRVQETQYF	TGCAGTGCCCTACGGGACAGGGTCCAAGAGACCCAGTACTTC
TRBV18	TRBJ2-5	TRBD2	NA	CASSPLRRAGVQETQYF	TGTGCCAGCTCACCACTACGGCGGGCGGGAGTACAAGAGACCCAGTACTTC
TRBV27	TRBJ2-1	NA	NA	CASSLVRSFGGNEQFF	TGTGCCAGCAGTTTAGTACGGAGCTTCGGAGGCAATGAGCAGTTCTTC
TRBV6-1	TRBJ2-3	NA	few	CASRKPPGDGTDTQYF	TGTGCCAGCAGAAAACCCCCGGGAGACGGCACAGATACGCAGTATTTT
TRBV7-3	TRBJ2-5	TRBD1	NA	CASSPRAGGRETQYF	TGTGCCAGCAGCCCCAGGGCAGGGGGCAGGGAGACCCAGTACTTC
TRBV20-1	TRBJ2-1	NA	few	CSARPTGAPNEQFF	TGCAGTGCTAGACCCACCGGGGCTCCCAATGAGCAGTTCTTC
TRBV6-2/TRBV6-3	TRBJ2-1	NA	NA	CASSDRELEGHNEQFF	TGTGCCAGCAGCGACCGGGAACTAGAAGGGCACAATGAGCAGTTCTTC
TRBV5-1	TRBJ1-1	TRBD1	NA	CASSRTGEGNTEAFF	TGCGCCAGCAGCCGGACAGGGGAAGGGAACACTGAAGCTTTCTTT
TRBV7-9	TRBJ1-6	NA	NA	CASTRGPYNSPLHF	TGTGCCAGCACCCGAGGGCCCTATAATTCACCCCTCCACTTT